Below are 26 T cell receptor beta chains sequenced from a single sample in a study of T cell changes during pregnancy in multiple sclerosis. Data came from immunoSEQ multiplex PCR; TCRdb stores just in-frame clones and leaves some out. The sample carries tens of thousands of clones, around 90% recorded once. The sample in question was CD8+ T cells from peripheral blood mononuclear cells, obtained before pregnancy. Receptors originate from a female donor with multiple sclerosis, enrolled in a pregnancy study.

This clone has just a few counts. The CDR3 DNA follows: TGTGCCAGCAGCTCGACAGGGGGCAATCAGCCCCAGCATTTT. Translated, it gives CASSSTGGNQPQHF. The chain combines TRBV7-8 with TRBJ1-5, with 8 bases lining up with TRBD1. With 4 bases clipped from V and 2 bases from J, the junction kept 1 base outside the gene matches. The length of the CDR3 is 14 residues. Per germline, CDR1 SGHVS and CDR2 FQNEAQ.

The chain has TRBV6-4 and TRBJ2-2; TRBD2 might be the D (6 bases). The germline CDR1 and CDR2 sequences are MRHNA and SNTAGT. Trimming removed 6 bases from V and 6 bases from J, with 17 bases in between. The CDR3 loop spans 15 amino acids. The CDR3 DNA sequence: TGTGCCAGCAGCTCTACGGGGGAATATTCCGGGGAGCTGTTTTTT. Amino acid sequence: CASSSTGEYSGELFF.

This clone was found many times. The rearrangement links TRBV5-5 to TRBJ1-2; D possibly corresponds to TRBD1 (5 bases). The CDR3 covers 15 residues. Trimming left V 3 bases short and J 2 bases short, with 14 bases between. Germline loops: CDR1 SGHKS, CDR2 YYEKEE (reference sequence). The DNA for the CDR3 is TGTGCCAGCAGCTGGACGGACATGATCAACTATGGCTACACCTTC. Its protein product is CASSWTDMINYGYTF.

This clone appeared a few times. The V gene is TRBV15, the J gene TRBJ1-2, with 7 bases identical to TRBD1. Germline CDR1 is LNHNV and CDR2 is YYDKDF (reference sequence). V lost 1 base to trimming and J lost 4 bases; unmatched junction nucleotides: 6. The CDR3 contains 15 residues. CDR3 sequence reads: CATSRARSGGYGYTF. In DNA, the CDR3 is TGTGCCACCAGCAGAGCACGTTCAGGGGGCTATGGCTACACCTTC.

The chain combines TRBV4-3 with TRBJ1-2; TRBD1 matches at 8 bases. Trimming cost V 2 bases and J 3 bases; bases outside gene matches: 14. Per germline, CDR1 LGHNA and CDR2 YSLEER. The CDR3 runs 18 residues. The CDR3 nucleotides read TGCGCCAGCAGCCAACTTATTAAACAGGGGGAGGCGGACTATGGCTACACCTTC. Its translation: CASSQLIKQGEADYGYTF.

The CDR3 DNA reads as TGCAGCGTTGAATCAGGGTTCGGCTACGAGCAGTACTTC. This translates into CSVESGFGYEQYF. The V gene is TRBV29-1, the J gene TRBJ2-7, with TRBD1 as a possible D gene (5 bases). The CDR3 consists of 13 residues. From germline, CDR1 is SQVTM and CDR2 ANQGSEA. The V end was cut by 2 bases, the J end by 3 bases, with 11 bases between.

The V and J genes are TRBV13 and TRBJ2-4, with 9 bases fitting TRBD1. CDR3 length equals 16 residues. CDR1 and CDR2 from the germline V gene are PRHDT and FYEKMQ (reference sequence). With 4 bases clipped from V and 3 bases from J, the junction kept 7 bases outside the gene matches. CDR3 residues: CASSSRQGVGKNIQYF. The CDR3 DNA is TGTGCCAGCAGCTCCCGACAGGGGGTGGGCAAAAACATTCAGTACTTC.

This sequence joins TRBV9 and TRBJ1-4, with 7 nucleotides matching TRBD1. The CDR3 consists of 15 residues. The trim removed 3 bases at V and 5 bases at J, leaving 7 bases unmatched. CDR1 and CDR2 from the germline V gene are SGDLS and YYNGEE. CDR3 coding DNA: TGTGCCAGCAGCGCTCAGACAGGGACGAATGAAAAACTGTTTTTT. Encoded protein: CASSAQTGTNEKLFF. The full variable domain, completed using reference TRBV9 and TRBJ1-4, is DSGVTQTPKHLITATGQRVTLRCSPRSGDLSVYWYQQSLDQGLQFLIQYYNGEERAKGNILERFSAQQFPDLHSELNLSSLELGDSALYFCASSAQTGTNEKLFFGSGTQLSVL.

The chain joins TRBV2 to TRBJ2-5, with 11 nucleotides matching TRBD1. Losses at the gene ends were 6 bases for V and 4 bases for J; bases not matched to a gene: 1. Germline V CDR1 and CDR2: SNHLY, FYNNEI. The CDR3 contains 13 residues. CDR3 loop: CASRGTGGETQYF. For the CDR3, the DNA is TGTGCCAGCAGGGGGACAGGGGGAGAGACCCAGTACTTC.

The V call is TRBV7-2, the J call TRBJ2-7; 8 bases are a match to TRBD2. From germline, CDR1 is SGHTA and CDR2 FQGNSA. The CDR3 is 14 residues long. The V gene end was trimmed by 5 bases and the J gene end by 3 bases; junction bases not matched to a gene: 6. CDR3 residues: CASSPGLAVYEQYF. CDR3 coding DNA: TGTGCCAGCAGCCCTGGACTAGCCGTCTACGAGCAGTACTTC.

This clone was counted between two and nine times. The J gene is TRBJ2-4, the V gene TRBV5-1, with D possibly matching TRBD2 (6 bases). V was clipped by 4 bases and J by 9 bases, with 11 bases between them. CDR1 SGHRS and CDR2 YFSETQ come from the germline V gene. The CDR3 length is 12 residues. CDR3 DNA: TGCGCCAGCAGCGGGGACTCGACCATTCAGTACTTC. Amino acid sequence: CASSGDSTIQYF.

The CDR3 sequence is CASSDRRGREQYF. CDR3 bases: TGTGCCAGCAGTGATAGGCGGGGGCGTGAGCAGTACTTC. V usage is TRBV9 and J usage is TRBJ2-7, with a possible D match to TRBD2 (7 bases). Trimming cost V 5 bases and J 7 bases, with 16 bases left between them. This CDR3 is 13 amino acids long. Per germline, CDR1 SGDLS and CDR2 YYNGEE.

V and J are TRBV5-6 and TRBJ1-2; D perhaps matches TRBD1 (6 bases). There are 14 residues in the CDR3. The germline V gene encodes CDR1 SGHDT and CDR2 YYEEEE. With 3 bases removed from V and 7 bases from J, the gap between germline ends came to 16 bases. CDR3 sequence (DNA): TGTGCCAGCAGCTGGGGGGGCGAAGTAGGTGGCTACACCTTC. This encodes CASSWGGEVGGYTF. Complete variable domain (other parts from reference TRBV5-6 and TRBJ1-2): DAGVTQSPTHLIKTRGQQVTLRCSPKSGHDTVSWYQQALGQGPQFIFQYYEEEERQRGNFPDRFSGHQFPNYSSELNVNALLLGDSALYLCASSWGGEVGGYTFGSGTRLTVV.

In its sample, this clone was seen a few times. CDR3 DNA sequence: TGTGCCAGCAGCTCCCCGGGGGGAGATAACTATGGCTACACCTTC. Translating it yields CASSSPGGDNYGYTF. The genes are TRBV11-2 and TRBJ1-2, with D possibly TRBD1 on 5 matching bases. V was trimmed by 4 bases and J by 1 base, leaving 13 bases between them. Germline CDR1 and CDR2: SGHAT and FQNNGV. This CDR3 comprises 15 residues. The whole variable domain, remainder taken from reference TRBV11-2 and TRBJ1-2, is EAGVAQSPRYKIIEKRQSVAFWCNPISGHATLYWYQQILGQGPKLLIQFQNNGVVDDSQLPKDRFSAERLKGVDSTLKIQPAKLEDSAVYLCASSSPGGDNYGYTFGSGTRLTVV.

This clone was recorded once. This sequence joins TRBV4-3 and TRBJ2-5; D is possibly TRBD1 (5 bases). V was clipped by 0 bases and J by 1 base, with 12 bases between them. The CDR3 extends over 16 amino acids. CDR1 is LGHNA, CDR2 YSLEER, per germline. CDR3 region: CASSQDRTPLQETQYF. CDR3 bases: TGCGCCAGCAGCCAAGATAGGACACCTCTCCAAGAGACCCAGTACTTC.

This clone was observed a few times. Other DNA sequences in this sample translate to the same CDR3. V usage is TRBV5-5 and J usage is TRBJ2-7; TRBD1 matches 9 bases. Germline V lookup: CDR1 SGHKS, CDR2 YYEKEE (reference sequence). The CDR3 spans 12 residues. J lost 7 bases, V lost 3 bases, and 2 bases had no gene match. The CDR3 here is CASSWTGEEQYF. CDR3 nucleotide sequence: TGTGCCAGCAGCTGGACAGGGGAGGAGCAGTACTTC.

The V call is TRBV27, the J call TRBJ2-2, with 9 positions matching TRBD1. The CDR3 is 14 residues long. CDR1 is MNHEY and CDR2 is SMNVEV in the germline V gene (reference sequence). The junction had 1 base not matched to a gene; V was cut back by 8 bases and J by 0 bases. The CDR3 bases are TGTGCCAGCGGGACAGGGACGAACACCGGGGAGCTGTTTTTT. Its translation is CASGTGTNTGELFF.

In its sample, this clone was seen a few times. This chain connects TRBV5-1 to TRBJ1-1; D possibly corresponds to TRBD1 (6 bases). Germline V CDR1 and CDR2: SGHRS, YFSETQ. The V end was cut by 0 bases, the J end by 2 bases, with 8 bases between. This CDR3 is built from 14 residues. The DNA for the CDR3 is TGCGCCAGCAGCTTGGGGACAGTTAACACTGAAGCTTTCTTT. Amino acids: CASSLGTVNTEAFF.

This clone was counted between two and nine times. V is TRBV21-1 and J is TRBJ2-3; the table's D gene call, TRBD1, was not cross checked with the DNA. TRBV21-1 is recorded as a pseudogene. The CDR3 is 19 amino acids. The CDR3 reads CASSKGRDRKQGRADTQYF. DNA of the CDR3: TGTGCCAGCAGCAAAGGACGAGACCGAAAACAGGGGCGCGCAGATACGCAGTATTTT.

This chain uses TRBV4-3 with TRBJ2-2; 8 bases map to TRBD1. The junction had 8 bases not matched to a gene; V was cut back by 1 base and J by 1 base. The germline V gene encodes CDR1 LGHNA and CDR2 YSLEER. CDR3 length: 18 amino acids. The CDR3 is CASSQVLRTGLNTGELFF. The CDR3 DNA sequence: TGCGCCAGCAGCCAAGTCCTTAGGACAGGGCTGAACACCGGGGAGCTGTTTTTT.

The genes are TRBV4-2 and TRBJ1-6; D gene unclear. The V gene lost 0 bases and the J gene lost 5 bases, with 14 bases spanning the gap. This CDR3 comprises 17 residues. The V gene's germline CDR1 is LGHNA and CDR2 YNFKEQ. CDR3 loop: CASSQEGLWRDNSPLHF. CDR3 DNA sequence: TGTGCCAGCAGCCAAGAAGGTTTGTGGAGGGATAATTCACCCCTCCACTTT.

This clone is a singleton in its sample. The CDR3 here is CASSTSGGASETQYF. CDR3 DNA: TGTGCCAGCAGCACTAGCGGGGGGGCCTCTGAGACCCAGTACTTC. The gene calls are TRBV9 and TRBJ2-5, with TRBD2 matching over 13 bases. The germline CDR1 and CDR2 sequences are SGDLS and YYNGEE. The ends lost 4 bases at V and 5 bases at J; junction bases unmatched: 5. The CDR3 sequence is 15 residues long.

The chain couples TRBV5-4 to TRBJ2-2, with 11 positions matching TRBD2. From germline, CDR1 is SGHNT and CDR2 YYREEE (reference sequence). The CDR3 is 15 residues long. V trimming: 4 bases; J trimming: 7 bases; junction bases outside the gene matches: 6. CDR3 sequence (DNA): TGTGCCAGCAGCGTAGCGGGGGGGTACGACGGGGAGCTGTTTTTT. Translation gives CASSVAGGYDGELFF.

The rearrangement links TRBV7-9 to TRBJ2-1; D possibly corresponds to TRBD2 (6 bases). V lost 5 bases and J lost 8, with 13 bases in between. This CDR3 comprises 13 residues. The germline CDR1 and CDR2 sequences are SEHNR and FQNEAQ (reference sequence). The CDR3 DNA sequence: TGTGCCAGCAGCCCCCGGGACTCATATGAGCAGTTCTTC. This translates into CASSPRDSYEQFF. Drawing the rest from reference TRBV7-9 and TRBJ2-1, the complete variable domain is DTGVSQNPRHKITKRGQNVTFRCDPISEHNRLYWYRQTLGQGPEFLTYFQNEAQLEKSRLLSDRFSAERPKGSFSTLEIQRTEQGDSAMYLCASSPRDSYEQFFGPGTRLTVL.

The chain is built from TRBV14 and TRBJ1-1; TRBD1 matches 9 bases. J gave up 4 bases and V 2 bases, and 5 bases lay outside the gene matches. The CDR3 totals 15 residues. Germline V CDR1 and CDR2: SGHDN, FVKESK. The CDR3 coding sequence is TGTGCCAGCAGCCAAACAGGGGGCATGGTCACTGAAGCTTTCTTT. Translating gives CASSQTGGMVTEAFF.

V gene TRBV9 combines with J gene TRBJ1-1; maybe TRBD1 (5 bases). The germline gives CDR1 SGDLS, CDR2 YYNGEE. Deletions cut 0 bases from V and 1 base from J, with 10 bases between. CDR3 length: 15 amino acids. The CDR3 coding sequence is TGTGCCAGCAGCGTAGGGGGAACAGGGAACACTGAAGCTTTCTTT. As protein: CASSVGGTGNTEAFF.